This T cell receptor beta chain was sequenced for a study of T cell changes during pregnancy in multiple sclerosis. Per the germline V gene, CDR1 is SGHNT and CDR2 is YYREEE (reference sequence). CDR3 length equals 16 residues. Trimming took 3 bases from V and 5 from J; bases not matched to a gene: 11. The data were produced by immunoSEQ multiplex PCR, yet TCRdb's version contains in-frame clones alone and is incomplete. The table has about 93,000 clones, approximately 90% seen once; the top ten hold 0.85% to 0.95%. The sample here was peripheral blood, taken before pregnancy. The genes are TRBV5-4 and TRBJ2-4; 7 nucleotides match TRBD1. This clonotype was sampled from a female donor with multiple sclerosis, enrolled in a pregnancy study. The DNA for the CDR3 is TGTGCCAGCAGCTCGTTCGGGACAGACCCTGAAAACATTCAGTACTTC. It codes for CASSSFGTDPENIQYF.